This T cell receptor beta chain is from a study of beta chain features in type 1 diabetes. By way of CD45RO/CCR7/CD25/CD127/CD95/CD27, the CD4+ regulatory, stem cell-like memory, central memory and naive cells were sorted. Purity exceeding 95% was reached by all sorted populations. Expressed TCRB transcripts were sequenced because the entire RNA isolate underwent reverse transcription. Assay used: immunoSEQ multiplex PCR; TCRdb lists only in-frame clones, some missing. The sample consists of hundreds of thousands of clones, roughly 13% of them appearing once. This clone came up a few times. Its antigen remains unidentified. CDR1 and CDR2 (germline): SEHNR, FQNEAQ (reference sequence). V lost 8 bases, J lost 5 bases, and 10 bases stayed unmatched. CDR3 length: 14 amino acids. General study points: Type 1 diabetes patients had VDJ junctions that carried fewer insertions and more deletions.

V gene TRBV7-9 combines with J gene TRBJ2-5, with 8 bases that match TRBD1. Sequenced sample: naive CD4+ T cells from blood. The receptor comes from a man in his late teens or twenties in good health. CDR3 sequence: CASQTVDRGETQYF. The CDR3 DNA is TGTGCCAGCCAAACGGTAGACAGGGGCGAGACCCAGTACTTC.